The 32 T cell receptor beta chains below come from one sample, sequenced in a study of T-cell reconstitution after alpha-beta-depleted transplantation in children (dated by TCRdb to the mid-2010s). The library was made by PCR. This sample was sequenced with an Illumina HiSeq 2500. TCR libraries were prepared with molecular barcoding, using unique molecular identifiers to normalize TCRbeta repertoire quantification. TCRdb reprocessing: public reads trimmed at Q25 with fastp, clones called with MiXCR, in-frame beta chains kept. A single entry per CDR3 protein holds the most common genes and DNA from its merged rows. Counted in this sample were about 340,000 distinct CDR3 sequences; 10% to 15% of them appeared once. The ten most abundant clones make up approximately 4.2% of the sample. The sample consisted of PBMCs, taken from the stem cell graft. The receptors shown here come from a human donor who donated a stem cell graft to a child with Fanconi anemia.

V is TRBV27 and J is TRBJ1-5, with 10 bases lining up with TRBD1. The CDR3 is made up of 14 amino acids. Germline V lookup: CDR1 MNHEY, CDR2 SMNVEV (reference sequence). With V trimmed by 5 bases and J by 7 bases, 5 bases remained unmatched. The CDR3 here is CASSAGTGDQPQHF. CDR3 nucleotide sequence: TGTGCCAGCAGTGCCGGGACAGGGGACCAGCCCCAGCATTTT.

This clonotype was observed a handful of times. The chain links TRBV10-3 to TRBJ1-5; the match to TRBD1 covers 12 bases. The CDR3 sequence is 15 residues long. The J segment lost 7 bases and the V segment lost 10 bases, leaving 11 bases of the junction unmatched. Germline values: CDR1 ENHRY, CDR2 SYGVKD. The CDR3 loop is CATSPGQGALQPQHF. The CDR3 DNA sequence: TGTGCCACCTCCCCGGGACAGGGGGCCCTACAGCCCCAGCATTTT.

This clonotype appeared many times. The V and J genes are TRBV7-9 and TRBJ2-7; no reliable D call. Trimming left V 0 bases short and J 2 bases short, with 5 bases between. Germline CDR1 reads SEHNR; CDR2 reads FQNEAQ (reference sequence). The CDR3 consists of 13 residues. The chain's CDR3 is CASSLAEAYEQYV. The CDR3 DNA reads as TGTGCCAGCAGCTTAGCGGAAGCCTACGAGCAGTACGTC.

The chain employs TRBV6-6 and TRBJ1-6, with TRBD1 as a possible D gene (5 bases). Looked up from germline, CDR1 is MNHNY and CDR2 is SVGAGI (reference sequence). Trimming removed 11 bases at V and 8 bases at J, with 13 bases between. The CDR3 loop spans 12 amino acids. This CDR3 reads CAARGGDSPLHF. In DNA, the CDR3 is TGTGCCGCCCGGGGGGGGGATTCACCCCTCCACTTT.

This clonotype came up many times. V and J are TRBV2 and TRBJ2-1; D might be TRBD2 (5 bases). Germline V gene data show CDR1 as SNHLY and CDR2 as FYNNEI. Trimming pared 2 bases from V and 7 bases from J, leaving 9 bases between. The CDR3 runs 13 residues. The CDR3 here is CASSEPGTNEQFF. The CDR3 nucleotides are TGTGCCAGCAGTGAACCGGGAACAAATGAGCAGTTCTTC.

Many counts were recorded for this clonotype. This rearrangement joins TRBV4-3 to TRBJ1-5; D gene uncertain. Trimming took 0 bases from V and 6 from J, leaving 6 bases between them. This CDR3 spans 13 amino acids. The germline CDR1 and CDR2 sequences are LGHNA and YSLEER. The CDR3 DNA follows: TGCGCCAGCAGCCAAGATACACGTCAGCCCCAGCATTTT. Residues: CASSQDTRQPQHF.

The rearrangement uses TRBV3-1 and TRBJ1-1; tentative D call: TRBD1 (5 bases). The CDR3 has 14 residues. V was trimmed by 3 bases and J by 5 bases, leaving 13 bases between them. CDR1 and CDR2 from the germline V gene are LGHDT and YNNKEL (reference sequence). The CDR3 here is CASSHFDRRTEAFF. CDR3 DNA sequence: TGTGCCAGCAGCCATTTCGACAGAAGAACTGAAGCTTTCTTT.

The chain links TRBV5-6 to TRBJ2-2; D gene ambiguous. V lost 5 bases and J lost 8, with 10 bases in between. The germline V gene encodes CDR1 SGHDT and CDR2 YYEEEE. The CDR3 sequence is 12 residues long. CDR3 nucleotide sequence: TGTGCCAGCAGTTTGTCTTTGGGGGAGCTGTTTTTT. As protein: CASSLSLGELFF.

This chain connects TRBV18 to TRBJ1-1, with 10 bases that match TRBD1. CDR3 size: 14 residues. V was clipped by 5 bases and J by 6 bases; unmatched bases: 6. CDR1 and CDR2 from the germline V gene are KGHSH and LQKENI. The CDR3 DNA is TGTGCCAGCTCAAGGGACAGGGGCGCGGCTGAAGCTTTCTTT. Encoded protein: CASSRDRGAAEAFF. The entire variable domain, with the rest obtained from reference TRBV18 and TRBJ1-1, is as follows: NAGVMQNPRHLVRRRGQEARLRCSPMKGHSHVYWYRQLPEEGLKFMVYLQKENIIDESGMPKERFSAEFPKEGPSILRIQQVVRGDSAAYFCASSRDRGAAEAFFGQGTRLTVV.

This clonotype was counted many times. This chain uses TRBV5-1 with TRBJ2-2; 8 nucleotides line up with TRBD1. J gave up 2 bases and V 4 bases, and 7 bases lay outside the gene matches. This CDR3 region has 16 residues. Germline CDR1 is SGHRS and CDR2 is YFSETQ. CDR3 sequence (DNA): TGCGCCAGCAGCGAGAGGGGACAGGCTAACACCGGGGAGCTGTTTTTT. It encodes CASSERGQANTGELFF.

The chain recombines TRBV7-8 with TRBJ2-2; 11 bases are a match to TRBD2. The trim removed 5 bases at V and 3 bases at J, leaving 5 bases unmatched. The germline V gene encodes CDR1 SGHVS and CDR2 FQNEAQ. CDR3 size: 16 residues. The CDR3 spells CASSALAGGDTGELFF. In DNA, the CDR3 is TGTGCCAGCAGCGCCCTAGCGGGGGGCGACACCGGGGAGCTGTTTTTT.

This clonotype was found many times. The CDR3 DNA is TGTGCCAGCAGCCCGACAGAGGCCCGAAGCTCACCCCTCCACTTT. Translating gives CASSPTEARSSPLHF. The V gene is TRBV7-2, the J gene TRBJ1-6; a possible D gene is TRBD1 (5 bases). Trimming cost V 5 bases and J 10 bases, with 18 bases left between them. The length of the CDR3 is 15 residues. Looked up from germline, CDR1 is SGHTA and CDR2 is FQGNSA.

J is TRBJ2-2 and V is TRBV29-1, with D unresolved. The germline CDR1 and CDR2 sequences are SQVTM and ANQGSEA. Trimming pared 0 bases from V and 0 bases from J, leaving 2 bases between. The CDR3 covers 13 residues. The DNA for the CDR3 is TGCAGCGTTGAAGAAGCGAACACCGGGGAGCTGTTTTTT. Amino acids: CSVEEANTGELFF.

In its sample, this clonotype was seen many times. The rearrangement joins TRBV6-2 or TRBV6-3 to TRBJ2-5, with D perhaps assigned TRBD1 or TRBD2 (5 bases each). Germline V gene data show CDR1 as MNHEY and CDR2 as SVGEGT. Between the trimmed V and J ends, which lost 6 bases and 5 bases, there was a span of 19 bases. The CDR3 totals 15 residues. CDR3 coding DNA: TGTGCCAGCAGCCATCCGGGACGAGAGGGGGAGACCCAGTACTTC. Translated, it gives CASSHPGREGETQYF.

This clonotype showed up many times. The chain is built from TRBV4-2 and TRBJ1-5, with no clear D. Germline V lookup: CDR1 LGHNA, CDR2 YNFKEQ. Trimming shortened V by 0 bases and J by 1 base, and 7 bases separated the two germline ends. The CDR3 runs to 15 residues. The CDR3 region is CASSQDIGSNQPQHF. The CDR3, as DNA: TGTGCCAGCAGCCAAGATATCGGAAGCAATCAGCCCCAGCATTTT.

The CDR3 loop reads CASSSLDGGYTF. The CDR3 DNA sequence: TGTGCCAGCAGCTCCCTCGATGGTGGCTACACCTTC. This rearrangement joins TRBV7-9 to TRBJ1-2; unclear D gene. Germline-derived CDR1 and CDR2 are SEHNR and FQNEAQ (reference sequence). CDR3 size: 12 residues. Trimming left V 4 bases short and J 7 bases short, with 10 bases between.

CDR3 in DNA: TGTGCCAGCAGCTTAGTTTGGGGGGCGACAGATACGCAGTATTTT. Its translation: CASSLVWGATDTQYF. The rearrangement links TRBV7-2 to TRBJ2-3; D tentatively fits TRBD1 or TRBD2 (6 bases each). This CDR3 is 15 amino acids long. Per germline, CDR1 SGHTA and CDR2 FQGNSA. V lost 1 base to trimming and J lost 3 bases, with 11 bases between them.

This clonotype was detected ten times or more. The V call is TRBV6-1, the J call TRBJ2-7, with 7 nucleotides matching TRBD1. CDR1 MNHNS and CDR2 SASEGT come from the germline V gene. The CDR3 length is 12 residues. J was trimmed by 13 bases and V by 1 base; bases with no gene match: 7. CDR3 loop: CASSEGRQGAYV. CDR3 DNA: TGTGCCAGCAGTGAAGGGCGACAGGGCGCTTACGTC.

This clonotype was seen ten or more times. This chain connects TRBV12-3 or TRBV12-4 to TRBJ2-2; a weak D match, TRBD1 (6 bases). CDR3 length: 15 amino acids. The germline V and J ends were trimmed by 1 base and 7 bases, with 13 bases remaining between them. CDR3 DNA: TGTGCCAGCAGTTTAGGGGGGCTGGGTGGCGGGGAGCTGTTTTTT. This gives the protein CASSLGGLGGGELFF.

This clonotype has only a few counts. In DNA form, the CDR3 reads TGTGCCAGCAGCTTAGAGTCAGGGACTTCCTACGAGCAGTACTTC. Translated, it gives CASSLESGTSYEQYF. The J gene is TRBJ2-7, the V gene TRBV11-1, with D possibly TRBD2 on 6 matching bases. The CDR3 consists of 15 residues. The V gene lost 1 base and the J gene lost 1 base, with 11 bases spanning the gap. CDR1 and CDR2 from the germline V gene are SGHAT and FQDESV (reference sequence).

This chain links TRBV25-1 with TRBJ1-1; D is unresolved. Trimming shortened V by 6 bases and J by 3 bases, and 14 bases separated the two germline ends. The CDR3 covers 14 residues. The germline V gene encodes CDR1 MGHDK and CDR2 SYGVNS. CDR3 in DNA: TGTGCCAGCAGCGTTAACATCCTGGACACTGAAGCTTTCTTT. Protein: CASSVNILDTEAFF.

This clonotype was detected ten times or more. The gene calls are TRBV29-1 and TRBJ2-3, with a weak D call TRBD2 (5 bases). Trimming left V 0 bases short and J 4 bases short, with 8 bases between. The germline gives CDR1 SQVTM, CDR2 ANQGSEA. The CDR3 runs to 13 residues. This CDR3 reads CSVEEAAADTQYF. The CDR3 region has the DNA TGCAGCGTTGAAGAAGCGGCGGCAGATACGCAGTATTTT.

This clonotype was picked up a small number of times. The chain joins TRBV7-2 to TRBJ2-2; no clear D. Germline loops: CDR1 SGHTA, CDR2 FQGNSA. V was cut by 5 bases and J by 0 bases, with 10 bases left in between. This CDR3 has 15 amino acids. CDR3 DNA: TGTGCCAGCAGCCCCCCAGCAGCGAACACCGGGGAGCTGTTTTTT. Its protein is CASSPPAANTGELFF.

This clonotype appeared many times. This chain connects TRBV2 to TRBJ1-3; the D gene is possibly TRBD1 (5 bases). The CDR3 extends over 16 amino acids. With 7 bases removed from V and 0 bases from J, the gap between germline ends came to 16 bases. In germline, CDR1 is SNHLY, CDR2 FYNNEI. DNA for the CDR3: TGTGCCAGCAAACCGGGACGCCTTAACTCTGGAAACACCATATATTTT. Protein product: CASKPGRLNSGNTIYF. The full variable domain, in which reference TRBV2 and TRBJ1-3 provide the parts outside the CDR3, is EPEVTQTPSHQVTQMGQEVILRCVPISNHLYFYWYRQILGQKVEFLVSFYNNEISEKSEIFDDQFSVERPDGSNFTLKIRSTKLEDSAMYFCASKPGRLNSGNTIYFGEGSWLTVV.

This clonotype showed up just a few times. The chain employs TRBV20-1 and TRBJ2-4; D is uncertain. V shed 2 bases and J shed 5 bases, with 10 bases lying between them. CDR1 and CDR2 (germline): DFQATT, SNEGSKA (reference sequence). The CDR3 is 13 residues long. In DNA form, the CDR3 reads TGCAGTGCTAGAAGATCCCAAGAAAACATTCAGTACTTC. The encoded protein is CSARRSQENIQYF.

This chain uses TRBV7-2 with TRBJ2-3; D not certain. Trimming took 2 bases from V and 9 from J, leaving 9 bases between them. There are 12 residues in the CDR3. Germline CDR1 and CDR2: SGHTA and FQGNSA. CDR3 nucleotide sequence: TGTGCCAGCAGCTTAAGGCAGGACACGCAGTATTTT. It translates to CASSLRQDTQYF.

This clonotype has just one count. The chain has TRBV12-3 or TRBV12-4 and TRBJ1-1; 8 bases match TRBD1. J gave up 4 bases and V 7 bases, and 8 bases lay outside the gene matches. This CDR3 spans 14 amino acids. The CDR3 loop reads CASKDSGTGTEAFF. CDR3 sequence (DNA): TGTGCCAGCAAAGATTCCGGGACAGGCACTGAAGCTTTCTTT.

This clonotype has just a few counts. The chain uses TRBV11-2 and TRBJ2-7; no clear D gene. The CDR3 has 15 residues. CDR1 is SGHAT and CDR2 is FQNNGV in the germline V gene. Trimming pared 1 base from V and 2 bases from J, leaving 12 bases between. The CDR3 sequence: CASSLVEWRPYEQYV. CDR3 DNA: TGTGCCAGCAGCTTAGTAGAGTGGCGACCCTACGAGCAGTACGTC.

The chain uses TRBV28 and TRBJ2-2, with 13 bases identical to TRBD2. There are 16 residues in the CDR3. Germline V gene lookup returns CDR1 MDHEN and CDR2 SYDVKM. The V gene end was trimmed by 5 bases and the J gene end by 7 bases; junction bases not matched to a gene: 7. CDR3: CASSGLAGEFNGELFF. CDR3 DNA sequence: TGTGCCAGCAGTGGACTAGCGGGGGAGTTTAACGGGGAGCTGTTTTTT.

The J gene is TRBJ2-2, the V gene TRBV5-1, with 13 bases aligning to TRBD2. The J segment lost 1 base and the V segment lost 4 bases, leaving 4 bases of the junction unmatched. CDR3 size: 17 residues. Germline CDR1 SGHRS, CDR2 YFSETQ. CDR3 residues: CASSVTSGGLNTGELFF. Written as DNA, the CDR3 is TGCGCCAGCAGCGTGACTAGCGGGGGGCTGAACACCGGGGAGCTGTTTTTT.

This clonotype was observed once. The V gene is TRBV7-2, the J gene TRBJ2-2; the match to TRBD1 covers 8 bases. The CDR3 has 15 residues. J gave up 5 bases and V 1 base, and 3 bases lay outside the gene matches. CDR1 is SGHTA and CDR2 is FQGNSA in the germline V gene. The CDR3 DNA reads as TGTGCCAGCAGCTTAGTGAGGACAGGGACCGGGGAGCTGTTTTTT. Protein: CASSLVRTGTGELFF.

This chain joins TRBV7-3 and TRBJ2-5, with D tentatively TRBD1 or TRBD2 (5 bases each). This CDR3 is built from 15 residues. Germline CDR1 is SGHTA and CDR2 is FQGTGA. V shed 1 base and J shed 2 bases, with 11 bases lying between them. The CDR3 protein is CASSLNGGGQETQYF. The CDR3 DNA reads as TGTGCCAGCAGCTTAAATGGTGGGGGTCAAGAGACCCAGTACTTC.